This TCR beta chain was captured by sequencing in a study of CD4 T cells in relation to SARS-CoV-2 and coronaviruses. Measured with immunoSEQ multiplex PCR; TCRdb has only the in-frame clones, and not every one. This table has under 45,000 clones, roughly 84% appearing once. V was pared by 5 bases and J by 6 bases, with 22 bases between. The CDR3 totals 16 residues. The germline CDR1 and CDR2 sequences are MNHEY and SMNVEV (reference sequence). As for this clone: The antigen is unknown.

This chain connects TRBV27 to TRBJ1-1; possible D gene TRBD1, 5 bases. This TCR derives from an adult with COVID-19. The sample was naive CD4+ T cells from PBMCs, cultured in vitro. Documented subset: naive CD4+ T cells isolated by negative enrichment. CDR3 DNA sequence: TGTGCCAGCAGTCCCACGACGGTCCCTGGGACCGCTGAAGCTTTCTTT. Its protein product is CASSPTTVPGTAEAFF.